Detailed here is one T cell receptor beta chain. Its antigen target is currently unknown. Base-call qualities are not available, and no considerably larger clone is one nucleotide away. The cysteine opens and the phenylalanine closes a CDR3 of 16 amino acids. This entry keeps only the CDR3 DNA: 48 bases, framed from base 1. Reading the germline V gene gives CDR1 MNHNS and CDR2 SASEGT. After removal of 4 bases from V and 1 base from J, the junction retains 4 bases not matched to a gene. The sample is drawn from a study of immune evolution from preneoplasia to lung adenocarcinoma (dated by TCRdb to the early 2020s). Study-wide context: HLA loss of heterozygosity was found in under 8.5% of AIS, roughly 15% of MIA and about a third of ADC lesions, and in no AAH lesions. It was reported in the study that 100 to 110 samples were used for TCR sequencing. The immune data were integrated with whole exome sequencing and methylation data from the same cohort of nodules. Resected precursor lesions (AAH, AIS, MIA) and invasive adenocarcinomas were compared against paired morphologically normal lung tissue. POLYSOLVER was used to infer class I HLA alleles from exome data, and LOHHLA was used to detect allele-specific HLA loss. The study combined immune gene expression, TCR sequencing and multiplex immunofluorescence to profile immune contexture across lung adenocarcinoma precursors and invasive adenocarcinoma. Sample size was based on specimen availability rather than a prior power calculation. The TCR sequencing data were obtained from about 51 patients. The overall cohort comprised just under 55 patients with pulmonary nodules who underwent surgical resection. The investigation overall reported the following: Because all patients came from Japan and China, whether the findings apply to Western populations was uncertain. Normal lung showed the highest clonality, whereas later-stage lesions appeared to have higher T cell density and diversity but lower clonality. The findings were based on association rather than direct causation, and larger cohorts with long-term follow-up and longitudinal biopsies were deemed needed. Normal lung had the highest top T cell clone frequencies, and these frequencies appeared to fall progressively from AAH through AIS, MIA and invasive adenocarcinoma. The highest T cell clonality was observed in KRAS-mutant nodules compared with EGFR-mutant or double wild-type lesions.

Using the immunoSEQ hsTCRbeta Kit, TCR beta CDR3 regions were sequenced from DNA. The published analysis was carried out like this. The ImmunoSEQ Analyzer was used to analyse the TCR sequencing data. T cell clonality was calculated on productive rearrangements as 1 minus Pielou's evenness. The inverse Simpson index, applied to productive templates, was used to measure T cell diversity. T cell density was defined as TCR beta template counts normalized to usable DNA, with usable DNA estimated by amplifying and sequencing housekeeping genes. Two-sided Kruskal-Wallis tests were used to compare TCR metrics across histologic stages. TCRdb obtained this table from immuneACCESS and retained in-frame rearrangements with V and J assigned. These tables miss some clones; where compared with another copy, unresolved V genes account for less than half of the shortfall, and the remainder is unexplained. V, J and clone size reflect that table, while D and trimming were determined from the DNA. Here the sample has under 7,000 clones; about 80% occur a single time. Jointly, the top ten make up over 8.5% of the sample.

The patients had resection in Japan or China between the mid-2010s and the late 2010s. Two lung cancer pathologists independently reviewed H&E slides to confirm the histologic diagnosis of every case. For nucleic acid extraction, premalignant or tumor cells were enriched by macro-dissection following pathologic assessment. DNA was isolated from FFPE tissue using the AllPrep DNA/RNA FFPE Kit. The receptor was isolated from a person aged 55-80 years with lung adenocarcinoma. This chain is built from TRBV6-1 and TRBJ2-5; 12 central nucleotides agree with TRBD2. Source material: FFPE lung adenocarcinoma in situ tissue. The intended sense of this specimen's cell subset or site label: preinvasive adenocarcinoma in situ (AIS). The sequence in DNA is TGTGCCAGCAGTGTTCTAGCGGGGGGGCCCCAAGAGACCCAGTACTTC. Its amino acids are CASSVLAGGPQETQYF.